These T cell receptor beta chains were read from a single sample in a study of blood T cell repertoires in COVID-19. Generated by immunoSEQ multiplex PCR, the TCRdb table keeps only in-frame clones and is missing some. This sample has approximately 150,000 clones; roughly 85% occur once, and the top ten carry over 4.5%. Sample: peripheral blood. The source is a human donor in a cohort sampled during active COVID-19. Both conserved end residues are part of each CDR3.

len	j_gene	v_gene	CDR3aa
13	TRBJ2-7	TRBV11-2	CASSLDRDYEQYF
13	TRBJ1-1	TRBV6-5	CATRYGGNTEAFF
13	TRBJ2-1	TRBV10-3	CAITPMTDSEQFF
13	TRBJ1-1	TRBV5-1	CASSLGRDTEAFF
14	TRBJ2-1	TRBV6-6	CASSYGRGGNEQFF
15	TRBJ2-7	TRBV28	CASSLFQGAIYEQYF
12	TRBJ2-7	TRBV28	CASSPQDYEQYF
13	TRBJ2-1	TRBV15	CATSRVGPLEQFF
14	TRBJ1-1	TRBV6-2/TRBV6-3	CASSPGQVNTEAFF
11	TRBJ2-7	TRBV6-2/TRBV6-3	CASSWGPEQYF
17	TRBJ2-4	TRBV19	CASSIVGGRVAKNIQYF
15	TRBJ2-7	TRBV18	CASSPPETGIDEQYF
14	TRBJ2-5	TRBV2	CASSRDRGRETQYF
15	TRBJ2-7	TRBV3-1/TRBV3-2	CASSQVAGLSYEQYF
14	TRBJ1-2	TRBV19	CASSLEGANYGYTF
14	TRBJ1-1	TRBV4-2	CASSQGLKNTEAFF
16	TRBJ2-6	TRBV6-1	CASSEGQGSGANVLTF
17	TRBJ2-3	TRBV23-1	CASSQPKTGWTTDTQYF
11	TRBJ2-7	TRBV11-3	CASSITYEQYF
14	TRBJ2-2	TRBV25-1	CASSESRDTGELFF
15	TRBJ1-6	TRBV6-5	CASSYDRGGSSPLHF
15	TRBJ2-7	TRBV9	CASSVVPTSSYEQYF
15	TRBJ2-3	TRBV6-5	CASRRGLPSTDTQYF
14	TRBJ1-5	TRBV7-9	CASSSTDNNQPQHF
14	TRBJ2-5	TRBV2	CATHRDRAQETQYF
16	TRBJ2-2	TRBV7-6	CASSSVTGGGTGELFF
15	TRBJ1-1	TRBV7-9	CASSLAGRANTEAFF
14	TRBJ2-7	TRBV5-5	CASSLVAATYEQYF
16	TRBJ2-1	TRBV7-3	CASSRPTAAGEDEQFF
14	TRBJ1-5	TRBV28	CASSLRGRRQPQHF
16	TRBJ2-3	TRBV18	CASWRTSGRLADTQYF
15	TRBJ2-7	TRBV19	CASSPVRSGSYEQYF
15	TRBJ2-5	TRBV11-2	CASSPRQAGQETQYF
15	TRBJ2-1	TRBV6-4	CASSDSAGAGNEQFF
20	TRBJ1-6	TRBV7-8	CASSLIGPGQGSSYNSPLHF